The entry that follows covers one TCR beta chain sequence. Antigen unknown. This record comes from a study of response to subunit inactivated influenza vaccine. TCRdb re-called the RT-PCR reads through MiXCR, storing one row per CDR3 protein. Here the sample spans roughly 700,000 distinct CDR3 sequences, more than 11% being singletons. General observations from the study: New T cells are recruited in small numbers by each seasonal influenza vaccination, according to the authors' suggestion.

The source of this sequence is a man aged 45-65 years who received an inactivated influenza vaccine. Source: PBMCs from blood, taken 14 to 15 days before vaccination.

Written as DNA, the CDR3 is TGTGCCAGCAGCCCCGGGTGGGCCCAGGGGACCCAGTACTTC. Amino acids: CASSPGWAQGTQYF. The chain is built from TRBV7-2 and TRBJ2-5; the D gene is possibly TRBD1 (5 bases). In germline, CDR1 is SGHTA, CDR2 FQGNSA. V was trimmed by 5 bases and J by 7 bases, leaving 17 bases between them. The CDR3 loop spans 14 amino acids.